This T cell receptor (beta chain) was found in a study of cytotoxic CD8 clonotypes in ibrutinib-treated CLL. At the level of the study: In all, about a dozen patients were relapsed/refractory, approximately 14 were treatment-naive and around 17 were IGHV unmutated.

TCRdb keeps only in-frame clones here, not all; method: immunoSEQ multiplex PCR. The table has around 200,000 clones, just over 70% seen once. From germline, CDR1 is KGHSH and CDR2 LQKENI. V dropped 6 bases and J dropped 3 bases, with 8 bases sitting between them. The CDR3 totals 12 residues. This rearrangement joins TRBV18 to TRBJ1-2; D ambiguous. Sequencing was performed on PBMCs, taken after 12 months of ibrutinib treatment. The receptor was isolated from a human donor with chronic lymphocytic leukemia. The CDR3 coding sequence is TGTGCCAGCTCGCCGGGATACTATGGCTACACCTTC. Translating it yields CASSPGYYGYTF.